Following are 18 T cell receptor beta chains from one sample sequenced in a study of blood T cell repertoires in COVID-19. TCRdb's table, derived via immunoSEQ multiplex PCR, lists solely in-frame clones and lacks some. The sample has about 180,000 clones, roughly 88% seen once. Input material: peripheral blood. The receptors come from a woman older than 75 with acute or convalescent COVID-19.

The gene calls are TRBV19 and TRBJ1-5; the match to TRBD1 covers 8 bases. Trimming at V came to 7 bases and at J to 5 bases, leaving 7 bases not matched to a gene. CDR1 and CDR2 from the germline V gene are LNHDA and SQIVND (reference sequence). This CDR3 is built from 14 residues. The CDR3 sequence: CASTPQGAYQPQHF. In nucleotides, the CDR3 is TGTGCCAGTACTCCCCAGGGGGCATATCAGCCCCAGCATTTT. Together with reference TRBV19 and TRBJ1-5, the CDR3 gives the full variable domain: DGGITQSPKYLFRKEGQNVTLSCEQNLNHDAMYWYRQDPGQGLRLIYYSQIVNDFQKGDIAEGYSVSREKKESFPLTVTSAQKNPTAFYLCASTPQGAYQPQHFGDGTRLSIL.

This rearrangement joins TRBV3-1 (or the pseudogene TRBV3-2) to TRBJ1-2; 7 bases match TRBD1. The germline CDR1 and CDR2 sequences are LGHDT and YNNKEL (reference sequence). The CDR3 sequence is 17 residues long. Germline trimming cut 2 bases from V and 4 bases from J; bases unmatched to any gene: 13. This CDR3 is CASSQSRPPGQLYGYTF. The CDR3 DNA follows: TGTGCCAGCAGCCAAAGCCGTCCCCCGGGACAGCTCTATGGCTACACCTTC.

V gene TRBV5-6 combines with J gene TRBJ2-7; TRBD1 agrees at 9 bases. J lost 6 bases, V lost 7 bases, and 8 bases had no gene match. The CDR3 covers 13 residues. Germline lookup yields CDR1 SGHDT and CDR2 YYEEEE. In DNA, the CDR3 is TGTGCCAGCCGCCGGGACAGGGCCCTCGAGCAGTACTTC. It yields the protein CASRRDRALEQYF.

The V call is TRBV19, the J call TRBJ2-7; 12 bases are shared with TRBD1. From germline, CDR1 is LNHDA and CDR2 SQIVND (reference sequence). The CDR3 totals 15 residues. The junction had 5 bases not matched to a gene; V was cut back by 4 bases and J by 4 bases. CDR3 nucleotides: TGTGCCAGTAGTACCCGGGACAGGGGGCTGTACGAGCAGTACTTC. Its translation is CASSTRDRGLYEQYF.

The chain has TRBV2 and TRBJ1-1; TRBD1 is a possible D gene (5 bases). Trimming pared 7 bases from V and 1 base from J, leaving 13 bases between. The CDR3 loop spans 14 amino acids. CDR1 SNHLY and CDR2 FYNNEI come from the germline V gene. The chain's CDR3 is CASKFQDKNTEAFF. The CDR3 bases are TGTGCCAGCAAATTCCAGGACAAGAACACTGAAGCTTTCTTT.

This sequence joins TRBV6-5 and TRBJ2-7, with 8 bases fitting TRBD1. Germline CDR1 and CDR2: MNHEY and SVGAGI. The J segment lost 5 bases and the V segment lost 5 bases, leaving 8 bases of the junction unmatched. The CDR3 is made up of 14 amino acids. The CDR3 protein is CASSTQGARNEQYF. The CDR3 coding sequence is TGTGCCAGCAGTACGCAGGGGGCGCGAAACGAGCAGTACTTC.

This clone was recorded only once. The rearrangement links TRBV25-1 to TRBJ1-2; 7 bases fit TRBD1. J lost 8 bases, V lost 6 bases, and 9 bases had no gene match. CDR1 and CDR2 from the germline V gene are MGHDK and SYGVNS. The CDR3 length is 13 residues. CDR3 region: CASSAGQSKGYTF. CDR3 coding DNA: TGTGCCAGCAGCGCGGGACAGTCTAAAGGCTACACCTTC.

The chain couples TRBV6-2 or TRBV6-3 to TRBJ1-3; D gene ambiguous. V was clipped by 2 bases and J by 4 bases, with 15 bases between them. The CDR3 length is 16 residues. In germline, CDR1 is MNHEY, CDR2 SVGEGT. CDR3 protein: CASSYGRATAGNTIYF. The CDR3 coding sequence is TGTGCCAGCAGTTACGGGCGGGCGACGGCCGGAAACACCATATATTTT.

The chain combines TRBV11-3 with TRBJ2-5, with TRBD2 matching 9 bases. Per germline, CDR1 SGHNT and CDR2 YENEEA. After removal of 1 base from V and 5 bases from J, the junction contained 11 bases not matched to a gene. The CDR3 is 17 amino acids. CDR3 sequence (DNA): TGTGCCAGCAGCTTAGGAAAGGATAGCGGGAGTTATGAGACCCAGTACTTC. Amino acid sequence: CASSLGKDSGSYETQYF.

The CDR3 region has the DNA TGTGCCAGCAGCTTAGGGGGACAGGGCTCCACTAACTATGGCTACACCTTC. Amino acid sequence: CASSLGGQGSTNYGYTF. V usage is TRBV5-4 and J usage is TRBJ1-2; TRBD1 agrees at 9 bases. Germline CDR1 is SGHNT and CDR2 is YYREEE (reference sequence). V was pared by 2 bases and J by 0 bases, with 8 bases of the junction left unmatched. CDR3 length: 17 residues.

This clone was detected only a few times. The V call is TRBV5-4, the J call TRBJ2-1, with 8 bases identical to TRBD2. V shed 4 bases, J shed 0 bases, and the junction held 3 bases outside the gene matches. Germline-derived CDR1 and CDR2 are SGHNT and YYREEE (reference sequence). The CDR3 covers 15 residues. The CDR3 protein is CASSPGLDSYNEQFF. In nucleotides, the CDR3 is TGTGCCAGCAGCCCGGGACTAGACTCCTACAATGAGCAGTTCTTC.

This clone came up once. The CDR3 DNA reads as TGCGCCAGCAGCTTGGGGCAGGGAGGTGGAAACACCATATATTTT. The encoded protein is CASSLGQGGGNTIYF. The chain employs TRBV5-1 and TRBJ1-3; a possible D gene is TRBD1 (5 bases). The germline V and J ends were trimmed by 0 bases and 3 bases, with 10 bases remaining between them. CDR1 is SGHRS, CDR2 YFSETQ, per germline. The CDR3 contains 15 residues.

The V call is TRBV15, the J call TRBJ2-5, with TRBD1 matching 8 bases. V lost 0 bases, J lost 2 bases, and 2 bases stayed unmatched. Germline CDR1 reads LNHNV; CDR2 reads YYDKDF (reference sequence). The length of the CDR3 is 15 residues. CDR3 protein: CATSRDWDRQETQYF. The CDR3 DNA sequence: TGTGCCACCAGCAGAGATTGGGACAGGCAAGAGACCCAGTACTTC.

This clone showed up just a few times. This CDR3 is also generated by other DNA sequences in the sample. The chain employs TRBV12-3 or TRBV12-4 and TRBJ1-5; 8 bases fit TRBD1. After removal of 5 bases from V and 4 bases from J, the junction contained 1 base not matched to a gene. The length of the CDR3 is 13 residues. The CDR3 loop is CASSRQGNQPQHF. DNA of the CDR3: TGTGCCAGCAGTCGACAGGGGAATCAGCCCCAGCATTTT.

The sample holds one count of this clone. The rearrangement joins TRBV7-7 to TRBJ2-5; tentatively, D is TRBD1 (5 bases). Trimming removed 1 base at V and 5 bases at J, with 14 bases between. Germline CDR1 SSHAT, CDR2 FNYEAQ (reference sequence). The CDR3 runs 15 residues. The CDR3 nucleotides are TGTGCCAGCAGCTTAGGGGGCCAGGGCTGGGAGACCCAGTACTTC. It encodes CASSLGGQGWETQYF.

V usage is TRBV4-3 and J usage is TRBJ1-4; 8 nucleotides agree with TRBD1. The CDR3 is 16 residues long. The ends lost 6 bases at V and 8 bases at J; junction bases unmatched: 14. Looked up from germline, CDR1 is LGHNA and CDR2 is YSLEER. DNA for the CDR3: TGCGCCAGCAGACCTCGAAACAGGGGGGTGGGGGAAAAACTGTTTTTT. Its protein is CASRPRNRGVGEKLFF.

This clone has just one count. The chain links TRBV20-1 to TRBJ1-6; the D is unclear. V lost 3 bases and J lost 6, with 9 bases in between. Germline V lookup: CDR1 DFQATT, CDR2 SNEGSKA (reference sequence). This CDR3 contains 13 residues. CDR3 nucleotides: TGCAGTGCTAGTACTTCTTTTAATTCACCCCTCCACTTT. This gives the protein CSASTSFNSPLHF.

J is TRBJ2-5 and V is TRBV25-1; 10 bases match TRBD2. The J segment lost 7 bases and the V segment lost 1 base, leaving 6 bases of the junction unmatched. Germline values: CDR1 MGHDK, CDR2 SYGVNS. This CDR3 is built from 15 residues. CDR3 DNA: TGTGCCAGCAGTGAATGGAGCGGGGGGGCCGGGACCCAGTACTTC. It translates to CASSEWSGGAGTQYF. Full variable domain (rest looked up from reference TRBV25-1 and TRBJ2-5): EADIYQTPRYLVIGTGKKITLECSQTMGHDKMYWYQQDPGMELHLIHYSYGVNSTEKGDLSSESTVSRIRTEHFPLTLESARPSHTSQYLCASSEWSGGAGTQYFGPGTRLLVL.